This T cell receptor beta chain was captured in a study of patients and donors after allogeneic stem cell transplantation. This clonotype was seen many times. One entry per CDR3 protein, called by TCRdb with MiXCR from the RT-PCR reads. The sample contains more than 850,000 distinct CDR3 sequences, over 15% of which appear only once. CDR3 size: 13 residues. Between the trimmed V and J ends, which lost 3 bases and 5 bases, there was a span of 10 bases. The V gene's germline CDR1 is LNHNV and CDR2 YYDKDF (reference sequence). Material: blood, either unsorted or a sorted T cell fraction (not recorded which). This chain connects TRBV15 to TRBJ2-5; D call uncertain. The sequence derives from a human donor who was either an allogeneic HSCT recipient or a stem cell or donor lymphocyte infusion donor (not recorded which). It is not recorded whose cells these are; they may come from a transplant donor. CDR3 sequence (DNA): TGTGCCACCAGCAGTTACACCGCGGAGACCCAGTACTTC. Its protein is CATSSYTAETQYF.